The next 10 T cell receptor beta chains were all read from a single sample in a study of shared clonotypes between healthy human individuals (dated by TCRdb to between 2020 and 2021). The library was made by the immunoSEQ multiplex PCR assay. In TCRdb, the immuneACCESS table is reduced to in-frame sequences with V and J assigned. These tables do not hold every clone; where another copy was compared, an unresolved V gene accounts for under half, and the others remain unexplained. In this sample the table shows a few million clones, less than 95% of which occur a single time. Of the sample, 0.37% is held by the ten largest clones. Material: naive CD4+ T cells from PBMCs. The cell subset or site label here, explained by the study, means: CD45RA+ positively selected. These TCRs come from a man younger than 35 in good health. Some clones in this sample may be carry-over from other donors' samples.

The chain is built from TRBV7-2 and TRBJ1-5; maybe TRBD1 (5 bases). There are 15 residues in the CDR3. The V gene lost 3 bases and the J gene lost 3 bases, with 12 bases spanning the gap. The germline CDR1 and CDR2 sequences are SGHTA and FQGNSA. The CDR3 loop reads CASSFQGPLNQPQHF. Here the CDR3 DNA reads TGTGCCAGCAGCTTTCAGGGCCCCCTCAATCAGCCCCAGCATTTT.

The rearrangement uses TRBV6-1 and TRBJ1-5; 10 bases fit TRBD1. CDR1 and CDR2 (germline): MNHNS, SASEGT. V lost 2 bases to trimming and J lost 5 bases; unmatched junction nucleotides: 6. The CDR3 contains 16 residues. CDR3: CASSERQGTGDQPQHF. DNA of the CDR3: TGTGCCAGCAGTGAACGACAAGGGACAGGGGATCAGCCCCAGCATTTT.

The CDR3 nucleotides read TGTGCCAGCAGTTCCTCAGGGCCAAGGGGAAACACCATATATTTT. Translation gives CASSSSGPRGNTIYF. The V and J genes are TRBV27 and TRBJ1-3, with D perhaps TRBD1 (5 bases). Per the germline V gene, CDR1 is MNHEY and CDR2 is SMNVEV (reference sequence). The CDR3 has 15 amino acids. V was clipped by 4 bases and J by 4 bases, with 14 bases between them.

The V call is TRBV29-1, the J call TRBJ2-6; a weak D match, TRBD1 (5 bases). CDR1 SQVTM and CDR2 ANQGSEA come from the germline V gene. The CDR3 totals 14 residues. V dropped 7 bases and J dropped 2 bases, with 12 bases sitting between them. The CDR3 sequence: CSASSGTGANVLTF. CDR3 DNA sequence: TGCAGCGCCTCATCAGGGACTGGGGCCAACGTCCTGACTTTC.

The V and J genes are TRBV6-5 and TRBJ1-2; D is ambiguous. V dropped 7 bases and J dropped 2 bases, with 11 bases sitting between them. CDR3 length equals 13 residues. CDR1 MNHEY and CDR2 SVGAGI come from the germline V gene. The CDR3 DNA sequence: TGTGCCAGCATGCCCAGAACGAACTATGGCTACACCTTC. Its translation: CASMPRTNYGYTF.

The chain couples TRBV2 to TRBJ2-1; a weak D match, TRBD1 (6 bases). This CDR3 is 13 amino acids long. CDR1 and CDR2 (germline): SNHLY, FYNNEI. V was pared by 7 bases and J by 4 bases, with 11 bases between. In nucleotides, the CDR3 is TGTGCCAGCAATACTCAGGGGTACAATGAGCAGTTCTTC. Residues: CASNTQGYNEQFF.

V gene TRBV5-1 combines with J gene TRBJ2-1; 7 bases are shared with TRBD1. This CDR3 is built from 16 residues. The J segment lost 4 bases and the V segment lost 2 bases, leaving 9 bases of the junction unmatched. The germline gives CDR1 SGHRS, CDR2 YFSETQ. Here the CDR3 DNA reads TGCGCCAGCAGCTTAGAGCTTACAGGGGCATACAATGAGCAGTTCTTC. Translated: CASSLELTGAYNEQFF.

The chain is built from TRBV4-3 and TRBJ2-7; TRBD2 agrees at 12 bases. The CDR3 has 18 amino acids. CDR1 is LGHNA and CDR2 is YSLEER in the germline V gene. The V and J ends lost 2 bases and 2 bases, in that order; junction bases with no gene match: 10. Written as DNA, the CDR3 is TGCGCCAGCAGCCAAAGGGGATCGACTAGCGGGAGTCCCTACGAGCAGTACTTC. This translates into CASSQRGSTSGSPYEQYF.

This chain connects TRBV11-2 to TRBJ1-4, with TRBD1 matching over 8 bases. CDR1 and CDR2 (germline): SGHAT, FQNNGV. The V gene end was trimmed by 5 bases and the J gene end by 5 bases; junction bases not matched to a gene: 10. The CDR3 spans 16 residues. The CDR3 loop is CASSPLMGQANEKLFF. The CDR3 nucleotides are TGTGCCAGCAGCCCTTTAATGGGACAGGCAAATGAAAAACTGTTTTTT.

The V gene is TRBV5-1, the J gene TRBJ1-3; D is unclear. Germline V lookup: CDR1 SGHRS, CDR2 YFSETQ. Trimming removed 0 bases at V and 0 bases at J, with 4 bases between. The CDR3 loop spans 14 amino acids. CDR3 coding DNA: TGCGCCAGCAGCTTGGAATCCTCTGGAAACACCATATATTTT. This encodes CASSLESSGNTIYF.